The rows below give T cell receptor beta chains drawn from one sample of a study of blood T cell repertoires in COVID-19. The assay was immunoSEQ multiplex PCR, and TCRdb's table has in-frame clones only and misses some. In the table there are roughly 62,000 clones, around nine tenths of which are singletons. The sequenced material came from peripheral blood. Every receptor here comes from a human donor in a cohort sampled during active COVID-19. CDR3s include the opening cysteine and the closing phenylalanine or tryptophan. A D gene is named only where the DNA matches it firmly. Only part of the rows carry a size: once, few, many, or a class if the clone is expanded.

clone_size	v_call	j_call	d_call	cdr3_nt	cdr3_aa
NA	TRBV19	TRBJ2-6	NA	TGTGCCAGTAGTTCTCACGGGAGCTCTGGGGCCAACGTCCTGACTTTC	CASSSHGSSGANVLTF
NA	TRBV7-9	TRBJ1-1	NA	TGTGCCAGCAGTTATAAGAACACTGAAGCTTTCTTT	CASSYKNTEAFF
NA	TRBV30	TRBJ1-3	NA	TGTGCCTGGAACCGAGACAGGATGAGCTCTGGAAACACCATATATTTT	CAWNRDRMSSGNTIYF
NA	TRBV24-1	TRBJ2-1	TRBD2	TGTGCCACCTCTAGCGGGAGAGTGAATGAGCAGTTCTTC	CATSSGRVNEQFF
NA	TRBV28	TRBJ1-2	NA	TGTGCCAGCGGAACGCCACCAGACATCCCCGGGAATGGCTACACCTTC	CASGTPPDIPGNGYTF
once	TRBV4-1	TRBJ1-2	TRBD1	TGCGCCAGCAGCCGCCTGGGACAGGGGGCCCTGGGCACCTTC	CASSRLGQGALGTF
NA	TRBV27	TRBJ1-1	NA	TGTGCCAGCAGTTTTTACAGGAACACTGAAGCTTTCTTT	CASSFYRNTEAFF
NA	TRBV12-3/TRBV12-4	TRBJ2-3	NA	TGTGCCAGGATGGAGAAAGGGGCAGATACGCAGTATTTT	CARMEKGADTQYF
NA	TRBV7-2	TRBJ1-3	TRBD1	TGTGCCAGCAGAAAAGACAGGGTTTTTGGAAACACCATATATTTT	CASRKDRVFGNTIYF
NA	TRBV7-3	TRBJ1-1	NA	TGTGCCAGCAGCCGGGGTCCCAACACTGAAGCTTTCTTT	CASSRGPNTEAFF
once	TRBV6-5	TRBJ1-3	NA	TGTGCCAGCAGTTACCGTCAGGGGACCGGAAACACCATATATTTT	CASSYRQGTGNTIYF
NA	TRBV2	TRBJ2-1	TRBD2	TGTGCCAGCAGCCTGTCTAGCGGGGGGCTCAATGAGCAGTTCTTC	CASSLSSGGLNEQFF
NA	TRBV7-8	TRBJ1-1	TRBD1	TGTGCCAGCAGCTTGACAGGGGGAACGGGAACTGAAGCTTTCTTT	CASSLTGGTGTEAFF
NA	TRBV18	TRBJ2-5	TRBD1	TGTGCCAGCTCACAGGGGGCCGGTGAGACCCAGTACTTC	CASSQGAGETQYF
NA	TRBV9	TRBJ1-1	TRBD1	TGTGCCAGCAGCGTAAGTGTCGGAGAACAGGGGAGCACTGAAGCTTTCTTT	CASSVSVGEQGSTEAFF
NA	TRBV5-1	TRBJ2-1	NA	TGCGCCAGCAGCTTGTCCACAGCTACCTACAATGAGCAGTTCTTC	CASSLSTATYNEQFF
NA	TRBV11-3	TRBJ2-2	NA	TGTGCCAGCAGCTTAGGGGCAGCCAAGAACACCGGGGAGCTGTTTTTT	CASSLGAAKNTGELFF
NA	TRBV7-9	TRBJ2-3	TRBD1	TGTGCCAGCAGCCGAGCCGGGACAGGGGCGGATTTT	CASSRAGTGADF
NA	TRBV10-1	TRBJ2-1	NA	TGCGCCAGCAGTGAGATAGGACTGGTATACAATGAGCAGTTCTTC	CASSEIGLVYNEQFF
few	TRBV30	TRBJ2-1	NA	TGTGCCTGGAGCCCGATGGGGGCCTCCTACAATGAGCAGTTCTTC	CAWSPMGASYNEQFF
NA	TRBV15	TRBJ2-7	TRBD2	TGTGCCACCAGCACTAGATCGGGACTAGCGGGAGCCTACTCCTACGAGCAGTACTTC	CATSTRSGLAGAYSYEQYF
NA	TRBV5-1	TRBJ1-3	TRBD1	TGCGCCAGCAGCTTCCAGCCGACAGGGATACTGCAGGGCCTCTCTGGAAACACCATATATTTT	CASSFQPTGILQGLSGNTIYF
NA	TRBV7-6	TRBJ2-7	NA	TGTGCCAGCAGCTTATGGGCATCCGAGCAGTACTTC	CASSLWASEQYF
NA	TRBV23-1	TRBJ2-7	TRBD2	TGCGCCAACCTGGTGGCGGGAGGGGTCGGCGAGCAGTACTTC	CANLVAGGVGEQYF
NA	TRBV5-5	TRBJ1-3	TRBD1	TGTGCCAGCAGCCTGGTTCTACGGACAGGGGGAAACACCATATATTTT	CASSLVLRTGGNTIYF
NA	TRBV4-2	TRBJ2-5	TRBD2	TGTGCCAGCAGCCAAGGAGTGGGACTAGGCGGTAAATCGGAGACCCAGTACTTC	CASSQGVGLGGKSETQYF
NA	TRBV6-1	TRBJ1-2	TRBD1	TGTGCCAGCAGTGAATCCGAGGGGACAGGCCGGGGCTACACCTTC	CASSESEGTGRGYTF
NA	TRBV15	TRBJ2-5	NA	TGTGCCACCAGCAGAGATTCCGCCTCCGGAGAGACCCAGTACTTC	CATSRDSASGETQYF
NA	TRBV30	TRBJ2-3	TRBD1	TGTGCCTGGAGTGACCTTCTCCCGACAGGGACACTCGCAGATACGCAGTATTTT	CAWSDLLPTGTLADTQYF
NA	TRBV24-1	TRBJ2-1	NA	TGTGCCACCAGTGATACAGCTAGCGCCGGCCTCCGGGAGCAGTTCTTC	CATSDTASAGLREQFF
NA	TRBV25-1	TRBJ1-6	NA	TGTGCCAGCGGGGAGGGTAGTTCACCCCTCCACTTT	CASGEGSSPLHF
once	TRBV6-5	TRBJ1-6	NA	TGTGCCAGCAGTTACTCCGGGTACTCACCCCTCCACTTT	CASSYSGYSPLHF
NA	TRBV10-3	TRBJ1-5	TRBD1	TGTGCCATCAGTGTAGACAGGGGATTCGGTCAGCCCCAGCATTTT	CAISVDRGFGQPQHF
NA	TRBV5-1	TRBJ2-1	TRBD1	TGCGCCAGCCTCCGGGACAGGGGGTACAATGAGCAGTTCTTC	CASLRDRGYNEQFF
NA	TRBV11-2	TRBJ2-4	TRBD1	TGTGCCAGCAGCCAGACAGGGTCTCACATTCAGTACTTC	CASSQTGSHIQYF
once	TRBV6-5	TRBJ2-2	NA	TGTGCCAGCAGTTACTCGATTGTCAGGACCGGGGAGCTGTTTTTT	CASSYSIVRTGELFF
NA	TRBV28	TRBJ2-1	TRBD1	TGTGCCAGCAGCCGGACAGGGGCGTTGAATGAGCAGTTCTTC	CASSRTGALNEQFF
NA	TRBV12-5	TRBJ2-1	TRBD2	TGTGCTAGTGGTTTTTCCGGGACTAGCTTCAGCAATGAGCAGTTCTTC	CASGFSGTSFSNEQFF
NA	TRBV6-1	TRBJ1-5	NA	TGTGCCAGCAGTGACCCGGGATTTAGCAATCAGCCCCAGCATTTT	CASSDPGFSNQPQHF
NA	TRBV6-5	TRBJ2-3	TRBD1	TGTGCCAGCAGATTTACAGGGGGCCAGGATACGCAGTATTTT	CASRFTGGQDTQYF
NA	TRBV18	TRBJ2-7	TRBD2	TGTGCCAGCTCACCCGTACCTTCGGGGGGGAGCTCCTACGAGCAGTACTTC	CASSPVPSGGSSYEQYF
NA	TRBV4-1	TRBJ2-5	NA	TGCGCCAGCAGCCAAGGTGGGGGGGCCCTGGAAGAGACCCAGTACTTC	CASSQGGGALEETQYF
NA	TRBV5-4	TRBJ2-7	NA	TGTGCCAGCAGCCCCGGACAGTCGAGCTCCTACGAGCAGTACTTC	CASSPGQSSSYEQYF
NA	TRBV28	TRBJ2-1	TRBD1	TGTGCCAGCAGTTTGGCAGGAACAGGGGGCTCCTACAATGAGCAGTTCTTC	CASSLAGTGGSYNEQFF